This T cell receptor beta chain is from a study of CXCR3-negative and CXCR3-positive naive CD8 T cells. Points from the study as a whole: In CXCR3-positive naive cells, the TRB CDR3s were more hydrophobic than in CXCR3-negative naive cells.

With respect to this clonotype: Antigen: not known.

In preparing the TRB cDNA libraries, 5' RACE with UMI labels was used. One entry per CDR3 protein, without DNA, is what TCRdb gives after re-calling the 5' RACE reads. The clone table shows approximately 98,000 distinct CDR3 sequences, with the ten largest holding 1.1%. Per germline, CDR1 LNHDA and CDR2 SQIVND (reference sequence). This CDR3 is built from 12 residues. The chain joins TRBV19 to TRBJ1-1. This TCR came from a human donor in good health. Some clones in this sample may be carry-over from other donors' samples. The source material was naive CXCR3+ CD8+ T cells from blood. Stated subset: CD45RO-CCR7+CD27+CD95- naive CD8+ T cells expressing CXCR3 (TNR3+). The CDR3 spells CASSNPGLEAFF. The full variable domain, rest sourced from reference TRBV19 and TRBJ1-1, is DGGITQSPKYLFRKEGQNVTLSCEQNLNHDAMYWYRQDPGQGLRLIYYSQIVNDFQKGDIAEGYSVSREKKESFPLTVTSAQKNPTAFYLCASSNPGLEAFFGQGTRLTVV.